This T cell receptor (beta chain) is from a study of blood T cell repertoires in COVID-19. Study information: COVID-19 samples, acute and convalescent, were from the United States, Italy and Spain. T cells, B-cell-depleted T cells, or PBMCs supplied cDNA or gDNA.

Original processing methods: Counts of nucleated cells, estimated from reference gene primer amplification, were obtained. Some clones are missing from TCRdb's copy, which holds only in-frame ones; the method was immunoSEQ multiplex PCR. That table supplies the V and J calls and clone size; D and trimming were determined from the DNA. Among around 200,000 clones listed, more than 75% were seen once. Germline V gene lookup returns CDR1 SGHDN and CDR2 FVKESK. The V and J ends lost 0 bases and 5 bases respectively, with 7 bases between them. This CDR3 spans 13 amino acids. Material: peripheral blood. The rearrangement uses TRBV14 and TRBJ1-2; D is unresolved. This TCR derives from a woman older than 75 with acute or convalescent COVID-19. The CDR3 DNA follows: TGTGCCAGCAGCCAAGATAGACAATATGGCTACACCTTC. It translates to CASSQDRQYGYTF. Using reference TRBV14 and TRBJ1-2 for the parts outside the CDR3, the full variable domain is EAGVTQFPSHSVIEKGQTVTLRCDPISGHDNLYWYRRVMGKEIKFLLHFVKESKQDESGMPNNRFLAERTGGTYSTLKVQPAELEDSGVYFCASSQDRQYGYTFGSGTRLTVV.